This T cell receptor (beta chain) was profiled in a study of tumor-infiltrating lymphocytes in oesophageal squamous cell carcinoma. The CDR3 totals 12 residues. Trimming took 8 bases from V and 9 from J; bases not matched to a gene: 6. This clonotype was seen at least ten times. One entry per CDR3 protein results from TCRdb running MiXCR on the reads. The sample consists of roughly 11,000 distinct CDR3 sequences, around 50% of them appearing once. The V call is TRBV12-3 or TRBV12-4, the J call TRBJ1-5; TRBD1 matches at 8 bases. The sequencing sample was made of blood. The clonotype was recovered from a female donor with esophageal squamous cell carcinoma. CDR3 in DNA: TGTGCCAGCGGAACAGGGGGTTCGCCCCAGCATTTT. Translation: CASGTGGSPQHF.